These T cell receptor beta chains were read from a single sample in a study of T cells in Graves' hyperthyroidism and ophthalmopathy. MiXCR, applied by TCRdb to the multiplex PCR reads, yields one record per CDR3 protein. The table has some 770,000 distinct CDR3 sequences, approximately 16% seen once. Sequenced input: blood. These TCRs come from a man younger than 30 with Graves' hyperthyroidism. The CDR3 runs from the conserved cysteine through the conserved F or W. The D gene is left open where the match is weak. Rows may omit the clone size; those that give it use once, few, many or a size class.

D	V	size	J	CDR3
TRBD2	TRBV7-8	many	TRBJ2-7	CASTLGTSAIYEQYF
-	TRBV20-1	once	TRBJ2-4	CSARVPYIQYF
-	TRBV27	many	TRBJ2-5	CASSLSPNQGFGQETQYF
-	TRBV11-3	-	TRBJ2-3	CASSFISEQFTDTQYF
-	TRBV20-1	many	TRBJ2-2	CSARDRGTNTGELFF
TRBD1	TRBV7-2	many	TRBJ1-1	CASTRDSNTEAFF
TRBD2	TRBV15	-	TRBJ2-1	CATSRSLAGANEQFF
-	TRBV20-1	many	TRBJ2-7	CSATEGQGTYEQYF
TRBD2	TRBV28	many	TRBJ2-5	CASTWGAGGAETQYF
-	TRBV5-6	many	TRBJ2-7	CASSLRQYEQYF
-	TRBV5-6	-	TRBJ1-4	CASSSGEDLEKLFF
-	TRBV20-1	many	TRBJ2-7	CSAREGPLPSSLEQYF
TRBD1	TRBV24-1	many	TRBJ2-2	CATSDPSGGMRTGELFF
TRBD1	TRBV7-9	few	TRBJ2-5	CASSFWDREETQYF
-	TRBV25-1	few	TRBJ1-2	CASSDPLDSYYHGYTF
-	TRBV3-1	many	TRBJ1-1	CASSQDGWDTEAFF